This T cell receptor beta chain was sequenced during a study of metastatic and nonmetastatic thyroid tumors. Across the whole study: Malignant and benign thyroid patients had repertoires compared in peripheral blood and tumor or nodule tissue.

The V and J ends lost 4 bases and 6 bases respectively, with 9 bases between them. The CDR3 sequence is 13 residues long. Per the germline V gene, CDR1 is SGHVT and CDR2 is SQSDAQ. TCRdb reassembled clones from the PCR reads with MiXCR. The sample includes some 20,000 clones, 35% to 40% of them seen just once. None of the patients had undergone any treatment ahead of thyroid surgery. This receptor was identified in a female donor with papillary thyroid cancer or a benign thyroid nodule (not recorded which). Some clones in this sample may be carry-over from other donors' samples. The chain is built from TRBV7-4 and TRBJ2-2; D is uncertain. The sample taken for sequencing was tumor tissue. The CDR3 loop is CASSSIPSGELFF. In DNA form, the CDR3 reads TGTGCCAGCAGCTCTATCCCATCCGGGGAGCTGTTTTTT.